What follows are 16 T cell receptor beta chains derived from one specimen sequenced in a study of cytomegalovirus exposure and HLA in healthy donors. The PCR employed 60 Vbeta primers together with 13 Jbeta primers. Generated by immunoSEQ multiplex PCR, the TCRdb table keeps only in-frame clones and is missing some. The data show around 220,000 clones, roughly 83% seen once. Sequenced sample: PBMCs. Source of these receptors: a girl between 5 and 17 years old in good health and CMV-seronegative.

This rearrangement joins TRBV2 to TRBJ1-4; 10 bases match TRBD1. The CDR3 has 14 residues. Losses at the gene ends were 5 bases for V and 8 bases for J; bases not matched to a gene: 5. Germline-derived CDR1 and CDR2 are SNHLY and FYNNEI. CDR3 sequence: CASSWDRGREKLFF. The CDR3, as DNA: TGTGCCAGCAGTTGGGACAGGGGACGAGAAAAACTGTTTTTT.

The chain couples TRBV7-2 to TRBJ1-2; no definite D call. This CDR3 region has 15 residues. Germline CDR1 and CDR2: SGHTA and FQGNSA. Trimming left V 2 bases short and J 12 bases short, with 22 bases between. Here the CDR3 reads CASSLLVWSVSHHTF. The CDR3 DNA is TGTGCCAGCAGCTTATTAGTATGGAGCGTGTCGCATCACACCTTC.

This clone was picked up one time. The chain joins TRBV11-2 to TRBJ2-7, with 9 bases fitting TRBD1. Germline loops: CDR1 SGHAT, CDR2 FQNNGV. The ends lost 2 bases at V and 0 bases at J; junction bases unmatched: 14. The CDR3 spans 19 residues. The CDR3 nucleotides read TGTGCCAGCAGCTTATTCCGCGACAGGGGGGTAAGGAGCTCCTACGAGCAGTACTTC. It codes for CASSLFRDRGVRSSYEQYF.

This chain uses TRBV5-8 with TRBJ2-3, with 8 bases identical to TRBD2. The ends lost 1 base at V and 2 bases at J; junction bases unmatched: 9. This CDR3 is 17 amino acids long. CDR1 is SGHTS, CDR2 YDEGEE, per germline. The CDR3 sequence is CASSLFPAGAHTDTQYF. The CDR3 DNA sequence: TGTGCCAGCAGCTTGTTCCCAGCGGGGGCCCACACAGATACGCAGTATTTT.

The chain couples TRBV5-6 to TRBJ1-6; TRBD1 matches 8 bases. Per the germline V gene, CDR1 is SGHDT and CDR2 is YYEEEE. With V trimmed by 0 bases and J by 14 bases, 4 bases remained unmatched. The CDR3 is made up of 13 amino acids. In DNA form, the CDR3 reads TGTGCCAGCAGCTTGGCAGGGGGCGAATCCCTCCACTTT. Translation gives CASSLAGGESLHF.

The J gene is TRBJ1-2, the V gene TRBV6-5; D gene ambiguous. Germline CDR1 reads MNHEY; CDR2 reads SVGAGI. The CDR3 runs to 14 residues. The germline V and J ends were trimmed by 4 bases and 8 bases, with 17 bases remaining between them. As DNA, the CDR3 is TGTGCCAGCAGTTCCCTCCGGAGGCCCTGGGGCTACACCTTC. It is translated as CASSSLRRPWGYTF.

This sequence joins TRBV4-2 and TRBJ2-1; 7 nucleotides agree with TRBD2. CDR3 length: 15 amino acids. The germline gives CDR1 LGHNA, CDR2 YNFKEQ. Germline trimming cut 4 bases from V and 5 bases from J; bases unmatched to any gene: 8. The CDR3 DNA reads TGTGCCAGCAGCCCACAGCGGGACCTTAACAATGAGCAGTTCTTC. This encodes CASSPQRDLNNEQFF.

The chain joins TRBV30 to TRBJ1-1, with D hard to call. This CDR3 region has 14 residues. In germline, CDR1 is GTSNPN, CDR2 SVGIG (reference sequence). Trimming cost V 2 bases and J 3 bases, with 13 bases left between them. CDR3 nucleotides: TGTGCCTGGAGTACGCAAAAGCTCGACACTGAAGCTTTCTTT. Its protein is CAWSTQKLDTEAFF.

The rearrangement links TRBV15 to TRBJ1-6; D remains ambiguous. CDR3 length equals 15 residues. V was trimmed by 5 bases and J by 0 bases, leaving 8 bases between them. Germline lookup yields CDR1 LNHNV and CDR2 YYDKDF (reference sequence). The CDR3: CATSRGSSYNSPLHF. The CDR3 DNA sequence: TGTGCCACCAGCCGAGGGAGCTCCTATAATTCACCCCTCCACTTT.

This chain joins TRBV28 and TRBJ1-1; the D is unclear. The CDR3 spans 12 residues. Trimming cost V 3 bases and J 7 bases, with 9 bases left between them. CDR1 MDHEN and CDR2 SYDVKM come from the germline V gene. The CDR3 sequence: CASSLTRGEAFF. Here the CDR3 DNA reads TGTGCCAGCAGTTTGACACGGGGTGAAGCTTTCTTT.

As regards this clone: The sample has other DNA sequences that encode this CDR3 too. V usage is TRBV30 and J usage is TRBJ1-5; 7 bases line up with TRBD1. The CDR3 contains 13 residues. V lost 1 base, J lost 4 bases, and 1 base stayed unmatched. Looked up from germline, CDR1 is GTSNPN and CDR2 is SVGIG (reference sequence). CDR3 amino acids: CAWSGQGNQPQHF. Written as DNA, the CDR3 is TGTGCCTGGAGTGGACAGGGTAATCAGCCCCAGCATTTT.

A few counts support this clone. The CDR3 is CASSQQGWGNTEAFF. CDR3 sequence (DNA): TGTGCCAGCAGCCAACAGGGATGGGGGAACACTGAAGCTTTCTTT. The gene calls are TRBV7-2 and TRBJ1-1; D possibly corresponds to TRBD1 (6 bases). The V gene's germline CDR1 is SGHTA and CDR2 FQGNSA. The ends were cut back, 5 bases at V and 1 base at J, with 14 bases in the middle. The CDR3 is 15 residues long.

In DNA, the CDR3 is TGTGCCAGCAGTTTAGGGCAGGGGGCGAAAGGAGCTTTCTTT. This gives the protein CASSLGQGAKGAFF. J is TRBJ1-1 and V is TRBV28; 8 bases are a match to TRBD1. This CDR3 is built from 14 residues. The V and J ends lost 2 bases and 10 bases, in that order; junction bases with no gene match: 9. In germline, CDR1 is MDHEN, CDR2 SYDVKM.

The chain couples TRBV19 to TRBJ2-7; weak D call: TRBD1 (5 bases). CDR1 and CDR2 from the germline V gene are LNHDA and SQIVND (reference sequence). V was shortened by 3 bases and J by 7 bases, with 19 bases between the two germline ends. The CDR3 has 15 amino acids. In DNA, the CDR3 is TGTGCCAGTAGTATCGCCTGGACAAAGTTGGAAGAGCAGTACTTC. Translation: CASSIAWTKLEEQYF.

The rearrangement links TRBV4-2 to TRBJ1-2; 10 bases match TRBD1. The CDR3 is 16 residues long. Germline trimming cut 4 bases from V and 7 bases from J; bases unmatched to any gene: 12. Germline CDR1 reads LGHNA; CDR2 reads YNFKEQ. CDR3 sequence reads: CASSLIGGTGDAGYTF. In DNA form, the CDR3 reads TGTGCCAGCAGCCTGATCGGCGGGACAGGGGACGCTGGCTACACCTTC.

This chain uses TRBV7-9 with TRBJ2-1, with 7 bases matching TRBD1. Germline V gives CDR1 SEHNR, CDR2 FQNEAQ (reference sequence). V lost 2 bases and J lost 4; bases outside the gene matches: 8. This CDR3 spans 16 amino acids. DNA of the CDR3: TGTGCCAGCAGCTTAACAGGGGTCAGTCTATACAATGAGCAGTTCTTC. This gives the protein CASSLTGVSLYNEQFF.